The following is a T cell receptor beta chain sequence with its context. The sample originates from a study of blood T cell repertoires in COVID-19. Deletions cut 5 bases from V and 8 bases from J, with 16 bases between. Germline lookup yields CDR1 LNHDA and CDR2 SQIVND (reference sequence). This CDR3 spans 15 amino acids. The participants were between about 18 and 90 years old and came from under 25 US areas. Using immunoSEQ multiplex PCR, the repertoire was profiled, and TCRdb retains in-frame clones only, with some absent. The sample lists about 240,000 clones; roughly 86% were seen once. The sequence was obtained from a woman in her thirties or forties with acute COVID-19. The material sequenced was PBMCs or T cells enriched from blood (not recorded which). The rearrangement links TRBV19 to TRBJ1-6, with D perhaps matching TRBD1 (6 bases). CDR3 DNA sequence: TGTGCCAGTAGTTCAGAGGCCAGGGGTGATTCACCCCTCCACTTT. Translating gives CASSSEARGDSPLHF. Based on the CDR3 plus reference TRBV19 and TRBJ1-6, the full variable domain is DGGITQSPKYLFRKEGQNVTLSCEQNLNHDAMYWYRQDPGQGLRLIYYSQIVNDFQKGDIAEGYSVSREKKESFPLTVTSAQKNPTAFYLCASSSEARGDSPLHFGNGTRLTVT.